The present TCR beta chain was sequenced within a study of cytomegalovirus exposure and HLA in healthy donors. Study-wide context: In a previous analysis, around 120 million unique TCR beta sequences were found from roughly 180 million T cells. Study findings and constraints: High sensitivity and specificity were reportedly achieved when the classifier diagnosed cytomegalovirus status.

Looked up from germline, CDR1 is LNHDA and CDR2 is SQIVND (reference sequence). Trimming cost V 3 bases and J 7 bases, with 16 bases left between them. The CDR3 covers 15 residues. Worth noting for this clone: Its cognate antigen is unknown.

A multiplex PCR was run with 60 Vbeta primers and 13 Jbeta primers. Libraries were prepared by immunoSEQ multiplex PCR; TCRdb keeps only in-frame clonotypes and omits some of them. This listing includes roughly 190,000 clones. The receptor comes from a man in his thirties or forties in good health and CMV-seronegative. The material sequenced was PBMCs. This sequence joins TRBV19 and TRBJ1-5, with D maybe TRBD1 (5 bases). The CDR3 region is CASSMDKVVSQPQHF. Here the CDR3 DNA reads TGTGCCAGTAGTATGGACAAAGTGGTGAGCCAGCCCCAGCATTTT.